This entry lists 27 T cell receptor beta chains sequenced from one sample in a study of regulatory T cells in long-lasting Graves disease. Regarding time point: newly diagnosed GD, antithyroid drugs for less than 3 months. Isolated PBMC RNA provided the starting material for the TCR library. Investigators prepared the TCR beta libraries by applying iRepertoire HTBI primers and Arm-PCR of CDR3 regions. TCRdb processed the multiplex PCR reads anew with MiXCR; each CDR3 protein has one entry. Of roughly 350,000 distinct CDR3 sequences listed, about 16% are singletons. These data are also associated with another study on T cells in Graves' hyperthyroidism and ophthalmopathy.

Sequences were derived from peripheral blood mononuclear cells (PBMCs), sampled at new diagnosis, from a patient treated with antithyroid drugs. These receptors were collected from a young woman with Graves disease.

This clonotype was counted many times. This chain joins TRBV6-1 and TRBJ1-1; D is perhaps TRBD1 (5 bases). The CDR3 has 15 amino acids. Trimming cost V 5 bases and J 0 bases, with 13 bases left between them. Looked up from germline, CDR1 is MNHNS and CDR2 is SASEGT. CDR3: CASSPDQGVNTEAFF. The CDR3 nucleotides are TGTGCCAGCAGTCCAGACCAGGGAGTGAACACTGAAGCTTTCTTT.

This clonotype was counted a few times. The chain carries TRBV7-8 and TRBJ1-3; D gene ambiguous. CDR1 and CDR2 from the germline V gene are SGHVS and FQNEAQ. CDR3 size: 13 residues. Deletions cut 6 bases from V and 0 bases from J, with 6 bases between. Written as DNA, the CDR3 is TGTGCCAGCAGTCCGAACTCTGGAAACACCATATATTTT. This codes for CASSPNSGNTIYF.

The chain is built from TRBV4-1 and TRBJ1-5, with D possibly matching TRBD1 (5 bases). CDR3 size: 15 residues. V shed 3 bases and J shed 3 bases, with 12 bases lying between them. Germline V gene data show CDR1 as MGHRA and CDR2 as YSYEKL. CDR3 sequence: CASSQGTGNNQPQHF. The DNA of the CDR3 is TGCGCCAGCAGCCAGGGTACAGGCAACAATCAGCCCCAGCATTTT.

The rearrangement joins TRBV11-2 to TRBJ2-5, with 9 bases aligning to TRBD2. Unmatched junction bases numbered 6, after V lost 1 base and J lost 3 bases. Germline V gene sequence: CDR1 SGHAT, CDR2 FQNNGV. The CDR3 extends over 16 amino acids. The DNA of the CDR3 is TGTGCCAGCAGCTTAGTCGGTAGCGGGGGAAAAGAGACCCAGTACTTC. Translated: CASSLVGSGGKETQYF.

The table lists this clonotype with many counts. The V call is TRBV6-1, the J call TRBJ2-1; the D is unclear. V was pared by 1 base and J by 9 bases, with 13 bases between. Germline V gene lookup returns CDR1 MNHNS and CDR2 SASEGT. The CDR3 has 14 amino acids. Written as DNA, the CDR3 is TGTGCCAGCAGTGAAGGTCCAGCTAGTCGTGAGCAGTTCTTC. It specifies CASSEGPASREQFF.

This sequence joins TRBV12-3 or TRBV12-4 and TRBJ2-2; 7 positions agree with TRBD2. Losses at the gene ends were 7 bases for V and 2 bases for J; bases not matched to a gene: 1. The CDR3 covers 13 residues. CDR3 protein: CASKGLNTGELFF. Here the CDR3 DNA reads TGTGCCAGCAAGGGACTAAACACCGGGGAGCTGTTTTTT.

The sample holds one count of this clonotype. This sequence joins TRBV5-1 and TRBJ2-6; TRBD1 is a possible D gene (6 bases). Trimming shortened V by 5 bases and J by 0 bases, and 18 bases separated the two germline ends. CDR3 length equals 18 residues. Per the germline V gene, CDR1 is SGHRS and CDR2 is YFSETQ. Here the CDR3 DNA reads TGCGCCAGCAGGGGTCCGGGACACACTGCCTCTGGGGCCAACGTCCTGACTTTC. It specifies CASRGPGHTASGANVLTF.

Only a few counts were recorded for this clonotype. The chain links TRBV6-4 to TRBJ2-2, with D perhaps assigned TRBD1 or TRBD2 (5 bases each). Germline CDR1 MRHNA, CDR2 SNTAGT. This CDR3 has 16 residues. V lost 2 bases to trimming and J lost 4 bases, with 14 bases between them. The CDR3 sequence is CASSDRRRQLTGELFF. As DNA, the CDR3 is TGTGCCAGCAGTGACAGGAGGAGACAGCTCACCGGGGAGCTGTTTTTT.

On this clonotype itself: Since a much larger clone is just one base distant, this may be a read error. The J gene is TRBJ2-6, the V gene TRBV15; either TRBD1 or TRBD2 may supply D (6 bases each). Germline V CDR1 and CDR2: LNHNV, YYDKDF (reference sequence). This CDR3 region has 17 residues. CDR3 nucleotides: TGTGCCACCAGCAGAGATCATCAGGGTTGGGGGGCCAACGTCCCGACTTTC. This translates into CATSRDHQGWGANVPTF.

This clonotype was recorded at least ten times. The rearrangement links TRBV20-1 to TRBJ2-3; TRBD2 matches at 9 bases. Germline-derived CDR1 and CDR2 are DFQATT and SNEGSKA (reference sequence). The CDR3 covers 17 residues. J was trimmed by 5 bases and V by 1 base; bases with no gene match: 13. The CDR3 DNA follows: TGCAGTGCTAGAGTCGTTGCGGGAGGGCTGTTCAGAGATACGCAGTATTTT. Translated, it gives CSARVVAGGLFRDTQYF.

This clonotype was detected only a few times. The V and J genes are TRBV12-3 or TRBV12-4 and TRBJ2-1; TRBD1 agrees at 7 bases. Trimming took 6 bases from V and 0 from J; bases not matched to a gene: 5. This CDR3 contains 15 residues. Here the CDR3 DNA reads TGTGCCAGCAGACCCAGGGGGAGCTCCTACAATGAGCAGTTCTTC. Amino acids: CASRPRGSSYNEQFF.

This clonotype was detected many times. This chain links TRBV20-1 with TRBJ1-3; D ambiguous. Trimming stripped 2 bases from V and 0 bases from J, with 5 bases between. Germline V gives CDR1 DFQATT, CDR2 SNEGSKA (reference sequence). The length of the CDR3 is 13 residues. The CDR3 spells CSARLGSGNTIYF. The CDR3 region has the DNA TGCAGTGCTAGACTGGGCTCTGGAAACACCATATATTTT.

The chain uses TRBV5-5 and TRBJ2-7; 8 bases fit TRBD2. CDR1 and CDR2 from the germline V gene are SGHKS and YYEKEE (reference sequence). J was trimmed by 2 bases and V by 1 base; bases with no gene match: 8. This CDR3 is built from 16 residues. Here the CDR3 DNA reads TGTGCCAGCAGCTTGCAGGGACTAGGGGGACCCTACGAGCAGTACTTC. Its translation is CASSLQGLGGPYEQYF.

The sample holds many counts of this clonotype. V is TRBV7-9 and J is TRBJ2-3; D unresolved. The CDR3 sequence is 14 residues long. Germline V CDR1 and CDR2: SEHNR, FQNEAQ (reference sequence). V shed 5 bases and J shed 4 bases, with 13 bases lying between them. CDR3 in DNA: TGTGCCAGCAGCCTACTTAACGGCGCAGATACGCAGTATTTT. Translating gives CASSLLNGADTQYF.

The chain couples TRBV9 to TRBJ2-1, with D unresolved. V was cut by 0 bases and J by 2 bases, with 9 bases left in between. CDR1 and CDR2 (germline): SGDLS, YYNGEE. The CDR3 totals 15 residues. CDR3 DNA: TGTGCCAGCAGCGTAGACCCAGTAGCCTACAATGAGCAGTTCTTC. Amino acids: CASSVDPVAYNEQFF.

This clonotype was detected many times. The chain uses TRBV7-8 and TRBJ2-3; the D gene is possibly TRBD1 (6 bases). This CDR3 has 15 residues. CDR1 is SGHVS, CDR2 FQNEAQ, per germline. The V and J ends lost 5 bases and 2 bases respectively, with 14 bases between them. CDR3 loop: CASSRSGGYTDTQYF. The CDR3 DNA is TGTGCCAGCAGCCGTTCTGGGGGCTACACAGATACGCAGTATTTT.

In its sample, this clonotype was seen a few times. The rearrangement uses TRBV4-1 and TRBJ1-2; tentatively, D is TRBD1 (5 bases). With 2 bases removed from V and 4 bases from J, the gap between germline ends came to 17 bases. Germline V gene sequence: CDR1 MGHRA, CDR2 YSYEKL. CDR3 length: 16 amino acids. CDR3 amino acids: CASSQPTHSGRYGYTF. In DNA, the CDR3 is TGCGCCAGCAGCCAACCGACCCATTCGGGGCGCTATGGCTACACCTTC.

This clonotype was seen more than once but under ten times. V is TRBV5-8 and J is TRBJ1-5; TRBD1 agrees at 9 bases. The CDR3 contains 18 residues. The J segment lost 0 bases and the V segment lost 4 bases, leaving 11 bases of the junction unmatched. Germline CDR1 SGHTS, CDR2 YDEGEE. The CDR3 DNA is TGTGCCAGCAGCGCGACCGGGACAGGGTCCTCTAGCAATCAGCCCCAGCATTTT. Translation gives CASSATGTGSSSNQPQHF.

This clonotype was counted only a few times. The chain couples TRBV20-1 to TRBJ1-3; TRBD1 aligns across 12 bases. In germline, CDR1 is DFQATT, CDR2 SNEGSKA (reference sequence). V lost 1 base, J lost 0 bases, and 13 bases stayed unmatched. The CDR3 covers 20 residues. DNA for the CDR3: TGCAGTGCTAGAGTCCCTCCAGGGACAGGGGGCGCCGGCTCTGGAAACACCATATATTTT. This codes for CSARVPPGTGGAGSGNTIYF.

At least ten counts were recorded for this clonotype. V and J are TRBV5-8 and TRBJ2-1, with TRBD2 identical over 12 bases. Germline values: CDR1 SGHTS, CDR2 YDEGEE. The CDR3 runs to 19 residues. J was trimmed by 0 bases and V by 4 bases; bases with no gene match: 11. In DNA form, the CDR3 reads TGTGCCAGCAGCCCACTAGGACTAGCGGGATTTAGCTCCTACAATGAGCAGTTCTTC. It codes for CASSPLGLAGFSSYNEQFF.

The table lists this clonotype with many counts. This chain uses TRBV3-1 with TRBJ1-6; no clear D gene. This CDR3 region has 13 residues. Germline V CDR1 and CDR2: LGHDT, YNNKEL (reference sequence). Trimming stripped 0 bases from V and 11 bases from J, with 8 bases between. For the CDR3, the DNA is TGTGCCAGCAGCCAAGATCTTCCGACACCCCTCCACTTT. As protein: CASSQDLPTPLHF. Full variable domain (outside the CDR3, taken from reference TRBV3-1 and TRBJ1-6): DTAVSQTPKYLVTQMGNDKSIKCEQNLGHDTMYWYKQDSKKFLKIMFSYNNKELIINETVPNRFSPKSPDKAHLNLHINSLELGDSAVYFCASSQDLPTPLHFGNGTRLTVT.

This clonotype was found a few times. V gene TRBV10-3 combines with J gene TRBJ1-1; 9 bases map to TRBD1. CDR3 length: 14 amino acids. J lost 4 bases, V lost 6 bases, and 6 bases had no gene match. Germline V CDR1 and CDR2: ENHRY, SYGVKD. CDR3 sequence: CAIRGTGLSTEAFF. The CDR3, as DNA: TGTGCCATCAGGGGGACAGGGTTAAGCACTGAAGCTTTCTTT.

This clonotype has at least ten counts. The chain links TRBV28 to TRBJ1-2, with a possible D match to TRBD1 (6 bases). V lost 2 bases and J 5 bases, leaving 12 bases between the germline ends. This CDR3 has 14 residues. The germline V gene has CDR1 MDHEN and CDR2 SYDVKM. CDR3 protein: CASSLPGTLYGYTF. CDR3 coding DNA: TGTGCCAGCAGTTTACCAGGGACACTATATGGCTACACCTTC.

The table lists this clonotype with many counts. V gene TRBV20-1 combines with J gene TRBJ2-5; TRBD2 might be the D (5 bases). The CDR3 loop spans 14 amino acids. Deletions cut 3 bases from V and 5 bases from J, with 16 bases between. Germline V gives CDR1 DFQATT, CDR2 SNEGSKA (reference sequence). In DNA form, the CDR3 reads TGCAGTGCTAGGCTCCGGACTGAAACGGAGACCCAGTACTTC. Translated, it gives CSARLRTETETQYF.

There are a few counts of this clonotype. The rearrangement joins TRBV25-1 to TRBJ1-1; TRBD1 aligns across 11 bases. The CDR3 spans 13 residues. Germline V gene lookup returns CDR1 MGHDK and CDR2 SYGVNS. Trimming cost V 8 bases and J 10 bases; bases outside gene matches: 9. Written as DNA, the CDR3 is TGTGCCAGCGGACAGGGGGCGATAAGGGGAGCTTTCTTT. Protein sequence: CASGQGAIRGAFF.

This clonotype was detected ten times or more. This rearrangement joins TRBV11-2 to TRBJ2-1; 8 bases are a match to TRBD2. Germline CDR1 is SGHAT and CDR2 is FQNNGV. The CDR3 loop spans 17 amino acids. J gave up 0 bases and V 6 bases, and 10 bases lay outside the gene matches. In nucleotides, the CDR3 is TGTGCCAGCAGGGTAACTCTTAGCGGGGTCTCCTACAATGAGCAGTTCTTC. It is translated as CASRVTLSGVSYNEQFF.

This clonotype was counted at least ten times. The rearrangement uses TRBV5-1 and TRBJ2-3; TRBD2 aligns across 10 bases. Germline-derived CDR1 and CDR2 are SGHRS and YFSETQ. The V gene end was trimmed by 0 bases and the J gene end by 5 bases; junction bases not matched to a gene: 6. This CDR3 has 16 amino acids. CDR3 protein: CASSLGASGSLDTQYF. DNA of the CDR3: TGCGCCAGCAGCTTGGGGGCTAGCGGGAGTTTAGATACGCAGTATTTT.